This passage covers 14 T cell receptor beta chains from one sample sequenced in a study of beta chain features in type 1 diabetes. TCRB transcripts that were expressed got sequenced, as all of the isolated RNA had been reverse transcribed. Produced via immunoSEQ multiplex PCR; TCRdb's table is partial and in-frame only. Here the sample spans 900,000 or so clones, 17% being singletons. Material for sequencing was naive CD4+ T cells from blood. These receptors came from a woman younger than 30 in good health.

This clone came up a few times. The chain recombines TRBV4-2 with TRBJ2-7, with D perhaps TRBD1 (5 bases). CDR1 is LGHNA, CDR2 YNFKEQ, per germline. There are 16 residues in the CDR3. V was clipped by 4 bases and J by 2 bases, with 18 bases between them. This chain's CDR3 is CASSLKIMDKTYEQYF. DNA of the CDR3: TGTGCCAGCAGCCTCAAGATCATGGACAAGACCTACGAGCAGTACTTC.

This clone was counted only a few times. The V call is TRBV7-9, the J call TRBJ1-1, with D possibly TRBD1 on 5 matching bases. The CDR3 extends over 15 amino acids. V lost 4 bases and J 1 base, leaving 13 bases between the germline ends. Germline CDR1 SEHNR, CDR2 FQNEAQ (reference sequence). CDR3 nucleotides: TGTGCCAGCAGCTACATGCAGGGAGGGAACACTGAAGCTTTCTTT. The encoded protein is CASSYMQGGNTEAFF.

This clone has more than one count but fewer than ten. The chain couples TRBV18 to TRBJ2-2; TRBD2 aligns across 7 bases. J gave up 0 bases and V 2 bases, and 3 bases lay outside the gene matches. The germline V gene encodes CDR1 KGHSH and CDR2 LQKENI. The CDR3 contains 16 residues. In DNA form, the CDR3 reads TGTGCCAGCTCACCAATCGGGGGGACGAACACCGGGGAGCTGTTTTTT. It yields the protein CASSPIGGTNTGELFF.

The rearrangement links TRBV15 to TRBJ2-3, with TRBD2 identical over 8 bases. The J segment lost 3 bases and the V segment lost 3 bases, leaving 2 bases of the junction unmatched. The CDR3 contains 14 residues. Germline V gives CDR1 LNHNV, CDR2 YYDKDF (reference sequence). The CDR3 sequence: CATSSRLATDTQYF. The CDR3 DNA is TGTGCCACCAGCAGCCGACTAGCGACAGATACGCAGTATTTT.

This clone was seen a handful of times. Within the sample, other DNA sequences also encode this same CDR3. This chain connects TRBV7-2 to TRBJ2-7, with D possibly matching TRBD1 (5 bases). V shed 0 bases and J shed 3 bases, with 6 bases lying between them. The germline CDR1 and CDR2 sequences are SGHTA and FQGNSA. CDR3 length equals 13 residues. CDR3 coding DNA: TGTGCCAGCAGCTTAGCCCAGGGCTACGAGCAGTACTTC. It yields the protein CASSLAQGYEQYF.

This clone was detected a few times. The chain recombines TRBV10-3 with TRBJ2-1, with 7 positions matching TRBD1. V lost 3 bases, J lost 7 bases, and 9 bases stayed unmatched. This CDR3 contains 15 residues. Germline V lookup: CDR1 ENHRY, CDR2 SYGVKD. CDR3 nucleotides: TGTGCCATCAGTGAAGGGGCAGGGGGTCCGAATGAGCAGTTCTTC. Its protein is CAISEGAGGPNEQFF.

V usage is TRBV28 and J usage is TRBJ2-5; D ambiguous. V lost 5 bases, J lost 2 bases, and 15 bases lay in between. The CDR3 has 15 amino acids. Germline CDR1 is MDHEN and CDR2 is SYDVKM. The CDR3 DNA reads TGTGCCAGCAGTACGTTACGGGCCTTACAAGAGACCCAGTACTTC. Translating gives CASSTLRALQETQYF. Combining the CDR3 with reference TRBV28 and TRBJ2-5 gives the whole variable domain DVKVTQSSRYLVKRTGEKVFLECVQDMDHENMFWYRQDPGLGLRLIYFSYDVKMKEKGDIPEGYSVSREKKERFSLILESASTNQTSMYLCASSTLRALQETQYFGPGTRLLVL.

The chain has TRBV7-9 and TRBJ2-3; D ambiguous. The ends were cut back, 4 bases at V and 4 bases at J, with 6 bases in the middle. The germline V gene encodes CDR1 SEHNR and CDR2 FQNEAQ (reference sequence). CDR3 length equals 12 residues. CDR3: CASSWWADTQYF. DNA for the CDR3: TGTGCCAGCAGCTGGTGGGCAGATACGCAGTATTTT.

Only a few counts were recorded for this clone. The V and J genes are TRBV29-1 and TRBJ1-2; 7 bases are a match to TRBD1. Germline V lookup: CDR1 SQVTM, CDR2 ANQGSEA. The length of the CDR3 is 15 residues. Germline trimming cut 4 bases from V and 4 bases from J; bases unmatched to any gene: 12. CDR3 protein: CSVVFNQGVSYGYTF. The CDR3 DNA reads as TGCAGCGTTGTTTTCAATCAGGGGGTCAGCTATGGCTACACCTTC.

V is TRBV28 and J is TRBJ2-5, with TRBD2 identical over 9 bases. The CDR3 length is 16 residues. J was trimmed by 6 bases and V by 6 bases; bases with no gene match: 14. Per germline, CDR1 MDHEN and CDR2 SYDVKM. CDR3 sequence: CASSHLVTREGKTQYF. The CDR3 DNA follows: TGTGCCAGCAGCCACCTAGTGACGCGGGAGGGCAAGACCCAGTACTTC.

This clone turned up a few times. Other DNA variants within this sample encode the same CDR3. The chain couples TRBV7-2 to TRBJ2-2; D gene unclear. The CDR3 is 14 amino acids. CDR1 and CDR2 from the germline V gene are SGHTA and FQGNSA. V lost 1 base to trimming and J lost 4 bases, with 7 bases between them. Here the CDR3 DNA reads TGTGCCAGCAGCTTAGGGTCGGGCACCGGGGAGCTGTTTTTT. This translates into CASSLGSGTGELFF. Full variable domain (rest looked up from reference TRBV7-2 and TRBJ2-2): GAGVSQSPSNKVTEKGKDVELRCDPISGHTALYWYRQSLGQGLEFLIYFQGNSAPDKSGLPSDRFSAERTGGSVSTLTIQRTQQEDSAVYLCASSLGSGTGELFFGEGSRLTVL.

The chain links TRBV5-1 to TRBJ2-6; no reliable D call. CDR3 length equals 15 residues. The V and J ends lost 4 bases and 4 bases respectively, with 12 bases between them. The germline V gene has CDR1 SGHRS and CDR2 YFSETQ. The chain's CDR3 is CASSPTYPGANVLTF. The DNA for the CDR3 is TGCGCCAGCAGCCCAACCTATCCCGGGGCCAACGTCCTGACTTTC.

The chain uses TRBV7-9 and TRBJ2-6, with D possibly matching TRBD2 (6 bases). V lost 5 bases and J lost 1, with 18 bases in between. Germline loops: CDR1 SEHNR, CDR2 FQNEAQ (reference sequence). The CDR3 is 18 residues long. The CDR3 region is CASSLILSGGSGANVLTF. CDR3 nucleotide sequence: TGTGCCAGCAGCCTCATTTTGTCCGGGGGTTCTGGGGCCAACGTCCTGACTTTC.

This clone was picked up a small number of times. The junction differs from germline at one of its ends, possibly a read error. V is TRBV28 and J is TRBJ2-1, with D perhaps TRBD2 (5 bases). The germline CDR1 and CDR2 sequences are MDHEN and SYDVKM. This CDR3 region has 11 residues. The CDR3, as DNA: TGTGCCAGCAGTTCGAGGGCTAGAATGCTCTTC. It specifies CASSSRARMLF. Using reference TRBV28 and TRBJ2-1 for the parts outside the CDR3, the full variable domain is DVKVTQSSRYLVKRTGEKVFLECVQDMDHENMFWYRQDPGLGLRLIYFSYDVKMKEKGDIPEGYSVSREKKERFSLILESASTNQTSMYLCASSSRARMLFGPGTRLTVL.